This entry concerns a single T cell receptor beta chain. Its antigen specificity is not known. The input lacks base qualities; no much larger clone sits a single base away. The library was built by means of the immunoSEQ multiplex PCR assay. TCRdb took this table from immuneACCESS and kept in-frame rearrangements with V and J called. Such tables lack part of the clones; where checked against another copy, unresolved V genes explain under half of the gap, and the rest is unexplained. This sample holds several hundred clones; around 77% were observed only once. About 16% of the sample comes from the top ten. The sample originates from a study of tumor T cells in aggressive B-cell lymphoma (dated by TCRdb to the late 2010s). The source is an adult with diffuse large B cell lymphoma. Some clones in this sample may be carry-over from other donors' samples. The sample was tumor tissue.

The DNA sequence is given as TGCAGCGTGGGGGGGCAGGGAGGGACTGAAGCTTTCTTT. It translates as CSVGGQGGTEAFF. The rearrangement combines TRBV29-1 with TRBJ1-1; the D gene is perhaps TRBD1, on 6 matching bases. V is cut by 6 bases and J by 5 bases, and the space between the germline ends is 16 bases. The CDR3 sequence holds 13 residues, the cysteine and phenylalanine included. Only CDR3 DNA remains: 39 bases, in frame from the first base. CDR1 and CDR2 are drawn from the germline V gene: SQVTM, ANQGSEA.